Listed here are 23 T cell receptor beta chains from one sample, sequenced in a study of blood T cell repertoires in COVID-19. Profiled with immunoSEQ multiplex PCR; TCRdb holds only in-frame clones, not every one. The table records approximately 140,000 clones, less than 80% of them present only once. The sample consisted of peripheral blood. These receptors all come from a man aged 55 to 70 with acute or convalescent COVID-19.

The chain carries TRBV6-6 and TRBJ2-3; no firm D call. The CDR3 sequence is 15 residues long. Trimming pared 5 bases from V and 6 bases from J, leaving 18 bases between. Germline CDR1 is MNHNY and CDR2 is SVGAGI (reference sequence). CDR3 residues: CASSPLGSPGDTQYF. The CDR3 nucleotides read TGTGCCAGCAGTCCCCTGGGCAGCCCTGGGGATACGCAGTATTTT.

This clone showed up just once. V and J are TRBV6-2 or TRBV6-3 and TRBJ2-1; no definite D call. The CDR3 is 13 residues long. CDR1 is MNHEY and CDR2 is SVGEGT in the germline V gene. Trimming took 0 bases from V and 6 from J, leaving 6 bases between them. The CDR3 reads CASSYSVSNEQFF. Written as DNA, the CDR3 is TGTGCCAGCAGTTACTCCGTTTCCAATGAGCAGTTCTTC.

This chain joins TRBV7-8 and TRBJ1-5; D uncertain. Germline CDR1 is SGHVS and CDR2 is FQNEAQ. V was pared by 4 bases and J by 6 bases, with 10 bases between. The CDR3 spans 13 residues. CDR3 coding DNA: TGTGCCAGCAGCTCCCAACCCAGTCAGCCCCAGCATTTT. Protein: CASSSQPSQPQHF.

This chain uses TRBV6-1 with TRBJ2-7; D is possibly TRBD1 (6 bases). V was pared by 2 bases and J by 3 bases, with 11 bases between. The CDR3 consists of 14 residues. Germline values: CDR1 MNHNS, CDR2 SASEGT. This chain's CDR3 is CASSEQGQLYEQYF. The CDR3 DNA follows: TGTGCCAGCAGTGAACAAGGACAGCTCTACGAGCAGTACTTC.

This chain joins TRBV29-1 and TRBJ1-2; D gene ambiguous. The germline CDR1 and CDR2 sequences are SQVTM and ANQGSEA. The CDR3 is 12 residues long. V lost 3 bases and J 1 base, leaving 6 bases between the germline ends. The CDR3 bases are TGCAGCGTTGACGCAGTTAACTATGGCTACACCTTC. This encodes CSVDAVNYGYTF.

This chain connects TRBV5-6 to TRBJ1-6, with unresolved D. This CDR3 is 16 amino acids long. Trimming left V 1 base short and J 0 bases short, with 8 bases between. Germline assignment: CDR1 SGHDT and CDR2 YYEEEE. The CDR3 reads CASSLFRSSYNSPLHF. In DNA form, the CDR3 reads TGTGCCAGCAGCTTGTTCCGGAGCTCCTATAATTCACCCCTCCACTTT. The full variable domain, its missing parts supplied by reference TRBV5-6 and TRBJ1-6, is DAGVTQSPTHLIKTRGQQVTLRCSPKSGHDTVSWYQQALGQGPQFIFQYYEEEERQRGNFPDRFSGHQFPNYSSELNVNALLLGDSALYLCASSLFRSSYNSPLHFGNGTRLTVT.

V usage is TRBV10-3 and J usage is TRBJ1-3; 7 bases fit TRBD1. Germline CDR1 and CDR2: ENHRY and SYGVKD. The CDR3 loop spans 14 amino acids. V gave up 5 bases and J gave up 0 bases; unmatched junction bases: 1. The CDR3 nucleotides are TGTGCCATCAGTCAGGGGGGCTCTGGAAACACCATATATTTT. It is translated as CAISQGGSGNTIYF.

J is TRBJ2-1 and V is TRBV29-1, with 7 bases fitting TRBD2. Unmatched junction bases numbered 18, after V lost 5 bases and J lost 2 bases. Germline V CDR1 and CDR2: SQVTM, ANQGSEA. This CDR3 spans 18 amino acids. CDR3 coding DNA: TGCAGCGTTTCCGTTCTACCTAGCGGCCTGTCCCCCTACAATGAGCAGTTCTTC. As protein: CSVSVLPSGLSPYNEQFF.

This clone was observed a handful of times. The chain carries TRBV2 and TRBJ2-7, with 10 bases fitting TRBD2. CDR1 is SNHLY and CDR2 is FYNNEI in the germline V gene. The CDR3 loop spans 14 amino acids. With V trimmed by 4 bases and J by 7 bases, 7 bases remained unmatched. CDR3 nucleotides: TGTGCCAGCAGTGCCCTAGCGGGAGAACAAGAGCAGTACTTC. Its protein is CASSALAGEQEQYF.

This chain joins TRBV7-8 and TRBJ2-1; 13 nucleotides match TRBD2. The CDR3 runs to 16 residues. Losses at the gene ends were 4 bases for V and 5 bases for J; bases not matched to a gene: 5. Germline CDR1 reads SGHVS; CDR2 reads FQNEAQ. CDR3 in amino acids: CASSSPGLAGHNEQFF. DNA for the CDR3: TGTGCCAGCAGCTCCCCGGGACTAGCGGGGCACAATGAGCAGTTCTTC.

Comments on this clone: This same CDR3 is encoded by further DNA sequences in the sample. V gene TRBV2 combines with J gene TRBJ2-2, with 9 bases fitting TRBD1. CDR1 SNHLY and CDR2 FYNNEI come from the germline V gene. Trimming took 4 bases from V and 7 from J; bases not matched to a gene: 4. The CDR3 covers 14 residues. The CDR3 region has the DNA TGTGCCAGCAGTGTGGGACAGGGATACGGGGAGCTGTTTTTT. Amino acid sequence: CASSVGQGYGELFF.

This sequence joins TRBV10-3 and TRBJ1-5, with a tentative D call TRBD1 (5 bases). This CDR3 comprises 13 residues. The germline V gene has CDR1 ENHRY and CDR2 SYGVKD. The germline V and J ends were trimmed by 8 bases and 4 bases, with 12 bases remaining between them. Written as DNA, the CDR3 is TGTGCCATCCAAACTGACAGAAATCAGCCCCAGCATTTT. This sequence encodes CAIQTDRNQPQHF.

The chain combines TRBV4-1 with TRBJ1-1, with 9 bases lining up with TRBD1. Germline values: CDR1 MGHRA, CDR2 YSYEKL. The junction had 23 bases not matched to a gene; V was cut back by 6 bases and J by 3 bases. The CDR3 totals 20 residues. CDR3 in amino acids: CASRVDPGTGKAVGDTEAFF. The CDR3 DNA follows: TGCGCCAGCAGGGTTGATCCCGGGACAGGGAAGGCAGTCGGTGACACTGAAGCTTTCTTT.

V gene TRBV7-2 combines with J gene TRBJ2-7; 12 bases are shared with TRBD1. Germline lookup yields CDR1 SGHTA and CDR2 FQGNSA. The CDR3 has 16 residues. V trimming: 4 bases; J trimming: 6 bases; junction bases outside the gene matches: 10. This CDR3 reads CASSSPGGTGGTEQYF. The CDR3 DNA follows: TGTGCCAGCAGCTCCCCGGGGGGGACAGGGGGCACCGAGCAGTACTTC.

The J gene is TRBJ1-2, the V gene TRBV6-5, with D uncertain. CDR3 length equals 13 residues. Between the trimmed V and J ends, which lost 7 bases and 5 bases, there was a span of 14 bases. Germline CDR1 MNHEY, CDR2 SVGAGI. In DNA form, the CDR3 reads TGTGCCAGCACCGCTACCCCGGGATATGGCTACACCTTC. Translation gives CASTATPGYGYTF.

This sequence joins TRBV3-1 (or the pseudogene TRBV3-2) and TRBJ2-1; D perhaps matches TRBD1 (6 bases). V lost 0 bases and J 3 bases, leaving 9 bases between the germline ends. The CDR3 length is 15 residues. Germline CDR1 and CDR2: LGHDT and YNNKEL (reference sequence). CDR3 protein: CASSQEPGDYNEQFF. The CDR3 DNA is TGTGCCAGCAGCCAAGAACCAGGGGACTACAATGAGCAGTTCTTC.

The J gene is TRBJ2-1, the V gene TRBV4-3; perhaps TRBD2 as D (5 bases). CDR3 size: 15 residues. V was trimmed by 1 base and J by 6 bases, leaving 13 bases between them. CDR1 is LGHNA and CDR2 is YSLEER in the germline V gene. CDR3 nucleotides: TGCGCCAGCAGCCAAGTCGGTAGCGACCTCAATGAGCAGTTCTTC. It encodes CASSQVGSDLNEQFF.

This clone appeared once. J is TRBJ1-2 and V is TRBV30; 7 nucleotides align to TRBD1. CDR1 is GTSNPN and CDR2 is SVGIG in the germline V gene (reference sequence). The length of the CDR3 is 14 residues. V lost 2 bases and J lost 7; bases outside the gene matches: 10. The CDR3 loop is CAWSRLGTVSGYTF. As DNA, the CDR3 is TGTGCCTGGAGTCGTCTGGGGACAGTTTCTGGCTACACCTTC.

This chain connects TRBV18 to TRBJ1-5; TRBD1 is a possible D gene (5 bases). Trimming removed 3 bases at V and 6 bases at J, with 18 bases between. Germline CDR1 reads KGHSH; CDR2 reads LQKENI. This CDR3 is built from 16 residues. CDR3 coding DNA: TGTGCCAGCTCACCCGACCGCGGGGCTGGGATTCAGCCCCAGCATTTT. This gives the protein CASSPDRGAGIQPQHF.

The rearrangement uses TRBV7-9 and TRBJ2-5, with D maybe TRBD1 (6 bases). Trimming stripped 1 base from V and 1 base from J, with 10 bases between. The CDR3 is made up of 15 amino acids. Germline CDR1 and CDR2: SEHNR and FQNEAQ (reference sequence). As DNA, the CDR3 is TGTGCCAGCAGCTTAGGGCAGGGGACCCAAGAGACCCAGTACTTC. Translation: CASSLGQGTQETQYF.

The V gene is TRBV5-4, the J gene TRBJ1-2, with 7 bases fitting TRBD1. CDR3 length: 15 amino acids. V lost 0 bases, J lost 7 bases, and 9 bases stayed unmatched. Germline values: CDR1 SGHNT, CDR2 YYREEE (reference sequence). The CDR3 sequence: CASSLAVEAGGGYTF. CDR3 in DNA: TGTGCCAGCAGCTTGGCGGTCGAGGCAGGGGGTGGCTACACCTTC.

V is TRBV20-1 and J is TRBJ2-6, with 10 nucleotides matching TRBD2. CDR3 length: 18 amino acids. V was clipped by 3 bases and J by 0 bases; unmatched bases: 8. CDR1 and CDR2 (germline): DFQATT, SNEGSKA (reference sequence). CDR3 in DNA: TGCAGTGCTAGTCATGGACTAGCGGCCCGCTCTGGGGCCAACGTCCTGACTTTC. This codes for CSASHGLAARSGANVLTF.

This clone was observed once. The rearrangement joins TRBV6-5 to TRBJ1-2; D gene ambiguous. V was clipped by 0 bases and J by 5 bases, with 13 bases between them. Germline loops: CDR1 MNHEY, CDR2 SVGAGI. The CDR3 loop spans 15 amino acids. The DNA of the CDR3 is TGTGCCAGCAGTTACTCTGCGACTCTAGGTTATGGCTACACCTTC. This translates into CASSYSATLGYGYTF.